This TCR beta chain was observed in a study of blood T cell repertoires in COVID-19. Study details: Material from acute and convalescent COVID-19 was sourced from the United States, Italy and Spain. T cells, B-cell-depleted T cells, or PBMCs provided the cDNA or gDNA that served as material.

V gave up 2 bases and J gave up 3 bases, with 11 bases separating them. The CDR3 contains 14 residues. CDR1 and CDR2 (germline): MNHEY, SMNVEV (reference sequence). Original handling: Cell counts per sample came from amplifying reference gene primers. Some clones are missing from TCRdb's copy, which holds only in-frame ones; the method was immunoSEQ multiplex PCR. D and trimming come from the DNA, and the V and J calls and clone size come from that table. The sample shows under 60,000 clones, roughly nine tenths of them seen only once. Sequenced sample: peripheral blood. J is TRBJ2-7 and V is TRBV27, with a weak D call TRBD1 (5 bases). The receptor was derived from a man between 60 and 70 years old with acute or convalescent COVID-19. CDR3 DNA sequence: TGTGCCAGCAGTTTAGCAGGGAACGGCTACGAGCAGTACTTC. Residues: CASSLAGNGYEQYF.